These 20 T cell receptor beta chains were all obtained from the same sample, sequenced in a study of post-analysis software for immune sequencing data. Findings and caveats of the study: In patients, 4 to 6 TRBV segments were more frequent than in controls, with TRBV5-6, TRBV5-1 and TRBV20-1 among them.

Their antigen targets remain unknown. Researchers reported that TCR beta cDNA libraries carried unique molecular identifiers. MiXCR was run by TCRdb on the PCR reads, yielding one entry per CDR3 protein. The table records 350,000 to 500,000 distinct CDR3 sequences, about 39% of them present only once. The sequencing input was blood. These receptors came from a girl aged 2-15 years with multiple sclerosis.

Here the CDR3 reads CASSQYRGNEKLFF. CDR3 nucleotides: TGTGCCAGCAGCCAATATCGGGGAAATGAAAAACTGTTTTTT. The chain couples TRBV14 to TRBJ1-4; D gene uncertain. The CDR3 has 14 amino acids. CDR1 SGHDN and CDR2 FVKESK come from the germline V gene. Trimming stripped 2 bases from V and 5 bases from J, with 9 bases between.

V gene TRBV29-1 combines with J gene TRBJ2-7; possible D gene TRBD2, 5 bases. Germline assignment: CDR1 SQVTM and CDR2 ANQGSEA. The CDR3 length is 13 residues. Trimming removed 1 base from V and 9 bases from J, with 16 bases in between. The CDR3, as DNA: TGCAGCGTTGAAGGAGGGCAGTTAGGAAGGCAGTACTTC. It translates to CSVEGGQLGRQYF.

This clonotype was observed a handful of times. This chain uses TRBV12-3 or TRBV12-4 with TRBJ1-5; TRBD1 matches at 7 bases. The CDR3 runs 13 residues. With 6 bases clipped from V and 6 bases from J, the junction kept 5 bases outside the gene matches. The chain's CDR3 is CASRAGGGQPQHF. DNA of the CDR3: TGTGCCAGCAGAGCAGGGGGGGGTCAGCCCCAGCATTTT.

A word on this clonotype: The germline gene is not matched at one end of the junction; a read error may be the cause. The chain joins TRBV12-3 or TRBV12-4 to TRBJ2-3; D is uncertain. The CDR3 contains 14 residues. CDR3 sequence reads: CVSSLAHLADTQYF. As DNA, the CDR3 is TGTGTCAGCAGTTTGGCCCATCTGGCAGATACGCAGTATTTT.

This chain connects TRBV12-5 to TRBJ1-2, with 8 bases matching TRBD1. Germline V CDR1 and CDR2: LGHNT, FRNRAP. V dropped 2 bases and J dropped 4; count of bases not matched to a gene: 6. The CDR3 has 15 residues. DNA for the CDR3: TGTGCTAGTGGTTTGTGGGTCAGGGGGCGCTATGGCTACACCTTC. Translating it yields CASGLWVRGRYGYTF.

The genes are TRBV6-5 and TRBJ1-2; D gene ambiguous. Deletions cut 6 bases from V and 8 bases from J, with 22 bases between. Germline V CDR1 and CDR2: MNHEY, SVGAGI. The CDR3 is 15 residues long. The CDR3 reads CASSQVREDVHGYTF. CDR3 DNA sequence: TGTGCCAGCAGCCAGGTGAGGGAGGACGTTCACGGCTACACCTTC.

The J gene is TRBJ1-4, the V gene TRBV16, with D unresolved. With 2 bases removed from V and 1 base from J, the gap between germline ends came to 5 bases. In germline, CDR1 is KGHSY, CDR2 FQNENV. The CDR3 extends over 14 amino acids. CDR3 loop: CASSQGLTNEKLFF. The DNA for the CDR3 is TGTGCCAGCAGCCAAGGGCTAACTAATGAAAAACTGTTTTTT.

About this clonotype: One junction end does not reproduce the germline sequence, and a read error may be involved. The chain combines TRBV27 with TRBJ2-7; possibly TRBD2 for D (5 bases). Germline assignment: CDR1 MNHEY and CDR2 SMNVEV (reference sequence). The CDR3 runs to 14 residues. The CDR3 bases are TGTGCCAGCAGTTTGACGGCTAGCTCCTACGAGCGGTACTTC. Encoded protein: CASSLTASSYERYF.

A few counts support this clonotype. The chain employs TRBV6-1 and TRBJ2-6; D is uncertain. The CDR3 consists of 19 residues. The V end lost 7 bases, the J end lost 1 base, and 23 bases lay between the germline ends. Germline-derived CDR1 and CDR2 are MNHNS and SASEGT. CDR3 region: CASTNWAPQSHSGANVLTF. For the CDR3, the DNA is TGTGCCAGCACGAACTGGGCCCCCCAATCTCATTCTGGGGCCAACGTCCTGACTTTC.

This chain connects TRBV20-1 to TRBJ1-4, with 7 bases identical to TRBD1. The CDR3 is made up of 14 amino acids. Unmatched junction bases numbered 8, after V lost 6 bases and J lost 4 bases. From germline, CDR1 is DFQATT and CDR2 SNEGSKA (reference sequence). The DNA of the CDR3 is TGCAGTGCACCTAGACAGGGCCTTAATGAAAAACTGTTTTTT. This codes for CSAPRQGLNEKLFF.

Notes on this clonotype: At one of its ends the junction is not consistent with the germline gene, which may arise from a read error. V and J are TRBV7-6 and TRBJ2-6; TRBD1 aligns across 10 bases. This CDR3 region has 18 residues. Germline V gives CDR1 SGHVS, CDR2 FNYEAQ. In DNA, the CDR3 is TGTGCCAGCAGCTTAGGGGACAGGGGACTATCTGGGGTCAACGTCCTGACTTTC. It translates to CASSLGDRGLSGVNVLTF.

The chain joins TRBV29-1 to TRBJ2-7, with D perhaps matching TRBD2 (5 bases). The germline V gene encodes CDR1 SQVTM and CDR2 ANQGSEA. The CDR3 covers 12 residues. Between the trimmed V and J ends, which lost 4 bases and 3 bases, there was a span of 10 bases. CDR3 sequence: CSVGLGSYEQYF. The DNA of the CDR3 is TGCAGCGTTGGGCTAGGGAGCTACGAGCAGTACTTC.

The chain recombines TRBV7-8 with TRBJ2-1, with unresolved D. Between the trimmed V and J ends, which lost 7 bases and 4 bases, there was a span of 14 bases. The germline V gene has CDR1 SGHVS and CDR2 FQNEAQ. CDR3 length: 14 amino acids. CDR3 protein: CASTSLDTYNEQFF. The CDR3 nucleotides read TGTGCCAGCACCTCCCTCGATACATACAATGAGCAGTTCTTC.

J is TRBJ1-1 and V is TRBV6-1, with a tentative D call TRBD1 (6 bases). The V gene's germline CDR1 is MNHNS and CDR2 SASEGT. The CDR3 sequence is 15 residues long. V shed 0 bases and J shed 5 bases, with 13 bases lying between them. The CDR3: CASSEAPQGRTEAFF. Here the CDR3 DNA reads TGTGCCAGCAGTGAAGCCCCACAGGGACGGACTGAAGCTTTCTTT.

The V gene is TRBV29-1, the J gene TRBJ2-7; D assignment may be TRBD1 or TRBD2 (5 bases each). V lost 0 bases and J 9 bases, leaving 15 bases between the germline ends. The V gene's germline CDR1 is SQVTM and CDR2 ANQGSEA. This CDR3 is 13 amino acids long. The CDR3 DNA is TGCAGCGTTGAAGATCTTATGGGGGTGGGGCAGTACTTC. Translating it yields CSVEDLMGVGQYF.

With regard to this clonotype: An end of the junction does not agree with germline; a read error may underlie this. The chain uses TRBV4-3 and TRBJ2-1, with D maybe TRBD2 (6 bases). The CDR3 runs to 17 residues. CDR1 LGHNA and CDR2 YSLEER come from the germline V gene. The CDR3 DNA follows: TGCGCCAGCAACCAATGGCCCCCGGGAGTTCCTTCGGATGAGCAGTTCTTC. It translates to CASNQWPPGVPSDEQFF.

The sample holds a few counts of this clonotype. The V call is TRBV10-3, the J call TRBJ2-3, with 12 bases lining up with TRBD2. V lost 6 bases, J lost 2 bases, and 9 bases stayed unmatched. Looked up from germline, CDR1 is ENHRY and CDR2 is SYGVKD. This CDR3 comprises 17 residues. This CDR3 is CAIRAILAGGPTDTQYF. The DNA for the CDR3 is TGTGCCATCAGGGCCATTCTAGCGGGAGGGCCCACAGATACGCAGTATTTT.

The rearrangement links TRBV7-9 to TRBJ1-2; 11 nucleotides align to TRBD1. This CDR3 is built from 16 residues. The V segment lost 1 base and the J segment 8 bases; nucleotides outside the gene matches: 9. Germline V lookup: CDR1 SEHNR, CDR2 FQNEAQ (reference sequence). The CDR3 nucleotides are TGTGCCAGCAGCTTAGTACCGGACAGGGGGCTTGAGGGCTACACCTTC. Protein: CASSLVPDRGLEGYTF.

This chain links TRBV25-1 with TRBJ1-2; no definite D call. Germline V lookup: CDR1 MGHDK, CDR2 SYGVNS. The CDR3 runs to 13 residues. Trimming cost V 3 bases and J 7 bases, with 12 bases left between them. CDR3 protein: CASSDFRVGGYTF. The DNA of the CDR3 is TGTGCCAGCAGTGATTTTAGGGTGGGTGGCTACACCTTC.

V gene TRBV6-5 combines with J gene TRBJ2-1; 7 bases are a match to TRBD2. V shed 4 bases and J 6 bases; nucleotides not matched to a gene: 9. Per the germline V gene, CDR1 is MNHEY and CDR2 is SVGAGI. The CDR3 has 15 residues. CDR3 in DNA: TGTGCCAGCAGTTGGGACGGGGAGGGAGGCAATGAGCAGTTCTTC. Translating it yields CASSWDGEGGNEQFF.